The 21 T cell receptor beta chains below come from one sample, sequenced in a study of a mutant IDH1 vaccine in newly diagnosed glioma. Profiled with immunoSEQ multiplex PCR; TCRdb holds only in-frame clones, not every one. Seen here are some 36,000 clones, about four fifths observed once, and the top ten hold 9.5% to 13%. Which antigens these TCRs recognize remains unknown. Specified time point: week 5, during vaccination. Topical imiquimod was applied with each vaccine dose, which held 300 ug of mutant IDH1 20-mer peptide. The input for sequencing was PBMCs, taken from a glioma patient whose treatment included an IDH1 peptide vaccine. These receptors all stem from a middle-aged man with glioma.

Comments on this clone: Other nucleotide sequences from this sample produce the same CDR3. The CDR3 here is CASSQDGTGPYGYTF. The CDR3 DNA is TGCGCCAGCAGCCAAGATGGGACGGGACCGTATGGCTACACCTTC. This rearrangement joins TRBV4-3 to TRBJ1-2, with D possibly TRBD1 on 5 matching bases. V lost 0 bases, J lost 5 bases, and 13 bases lay in between. Germline CDR1 reads LGHNA; CDR2 reads YSLEER. This CDR3 spans 15 amino acids.

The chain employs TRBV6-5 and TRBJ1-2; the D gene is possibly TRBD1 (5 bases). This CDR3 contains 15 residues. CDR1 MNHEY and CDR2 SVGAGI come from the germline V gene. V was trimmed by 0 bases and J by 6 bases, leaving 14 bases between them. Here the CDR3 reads CASSYSRRGVDGYTF. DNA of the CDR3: TGTGCCAGCAGTTACTCTCGGCGGGGGGTGGATGGCTACACCTTC.

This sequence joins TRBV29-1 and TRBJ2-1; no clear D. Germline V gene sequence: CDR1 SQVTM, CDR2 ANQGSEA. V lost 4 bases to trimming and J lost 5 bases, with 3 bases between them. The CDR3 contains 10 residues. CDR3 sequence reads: CSVGNNEQFF. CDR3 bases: TGCAGCGTTGGAAACAATGAGCAGTTCTTC.

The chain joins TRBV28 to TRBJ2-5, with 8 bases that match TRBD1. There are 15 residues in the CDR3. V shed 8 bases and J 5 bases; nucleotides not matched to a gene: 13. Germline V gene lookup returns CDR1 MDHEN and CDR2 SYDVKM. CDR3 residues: CASRCGGQGCETQYF. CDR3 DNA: TGTGCCAGCCGCTGCGGTGGACAGGGTTGTGAGACCCAGTACTTC.

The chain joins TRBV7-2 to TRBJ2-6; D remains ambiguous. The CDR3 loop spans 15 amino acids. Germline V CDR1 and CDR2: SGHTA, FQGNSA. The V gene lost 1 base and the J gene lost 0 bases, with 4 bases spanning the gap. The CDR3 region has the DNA TGTGCCAGCAGCTTAGGCCTCTCTGGGGCCAACGTCCTGACTTTC. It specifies CASSLGLSGANVLTF.

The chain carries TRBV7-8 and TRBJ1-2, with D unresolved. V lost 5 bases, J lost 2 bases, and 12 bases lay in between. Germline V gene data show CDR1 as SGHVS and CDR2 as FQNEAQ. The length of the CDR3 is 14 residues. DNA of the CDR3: TGTGCCAGCAGCCTGGGTGTGGGAAACTATGGCTACACCTTC. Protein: CASSLGVGNYGYTF.

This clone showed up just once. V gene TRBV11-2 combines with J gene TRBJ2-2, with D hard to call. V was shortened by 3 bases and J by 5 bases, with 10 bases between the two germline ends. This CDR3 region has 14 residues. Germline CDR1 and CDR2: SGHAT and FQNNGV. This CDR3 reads CASSFVSATGELFF. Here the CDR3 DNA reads TGTGCCAGCAGCTTCGTCAGCGCGACCGGGGAGCTGTTTTTT.

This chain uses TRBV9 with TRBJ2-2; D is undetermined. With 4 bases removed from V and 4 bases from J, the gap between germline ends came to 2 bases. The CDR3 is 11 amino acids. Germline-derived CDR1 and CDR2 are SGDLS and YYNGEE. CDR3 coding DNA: TGTGCCAGCAGCTCCACCGGGGAGCTGTTTTTT. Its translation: CASSSTGELFF.

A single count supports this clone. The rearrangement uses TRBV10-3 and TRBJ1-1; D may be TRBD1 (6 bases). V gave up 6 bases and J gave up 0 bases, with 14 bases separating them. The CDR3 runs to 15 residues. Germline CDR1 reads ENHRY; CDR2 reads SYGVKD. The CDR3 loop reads CAIRAKGTMNTEAFF. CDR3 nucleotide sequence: TGTGCCATCAGGGCGAAGGGGACAATGAACACTGAAGCTTTCTTT.

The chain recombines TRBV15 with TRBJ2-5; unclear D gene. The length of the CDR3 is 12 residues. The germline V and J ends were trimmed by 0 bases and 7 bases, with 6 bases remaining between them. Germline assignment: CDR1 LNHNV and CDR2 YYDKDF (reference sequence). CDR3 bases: TGTGCCACCAGCAGAGATAAGGGGACCCAGTACTTC. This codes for CATSRDKGTQYF.

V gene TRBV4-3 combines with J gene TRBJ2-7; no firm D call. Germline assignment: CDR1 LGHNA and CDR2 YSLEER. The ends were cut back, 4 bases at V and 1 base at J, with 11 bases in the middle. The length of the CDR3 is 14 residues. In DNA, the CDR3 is TGCGCCAGCAGCCCAGACACGGATTCCTACGAGCAGTACTTC. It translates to CASSPDTDSYEQYF.

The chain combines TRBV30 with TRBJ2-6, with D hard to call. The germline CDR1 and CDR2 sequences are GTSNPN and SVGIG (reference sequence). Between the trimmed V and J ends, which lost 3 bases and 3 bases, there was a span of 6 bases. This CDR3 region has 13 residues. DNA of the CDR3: TGTGCCTGGAGCCAGTTTGGGGCCAACGTCCTGACTTTC. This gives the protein CAWSQFGANVLTF.

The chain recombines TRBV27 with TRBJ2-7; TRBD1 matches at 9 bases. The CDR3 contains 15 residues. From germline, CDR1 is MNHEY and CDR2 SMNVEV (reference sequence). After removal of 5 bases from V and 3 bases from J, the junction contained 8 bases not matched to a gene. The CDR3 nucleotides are TGTGCCAGCAGTCGAAGGCCGGGACAGGGCTACGAGCAGTACTTC. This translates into CASSRRPGQGYEQYF.

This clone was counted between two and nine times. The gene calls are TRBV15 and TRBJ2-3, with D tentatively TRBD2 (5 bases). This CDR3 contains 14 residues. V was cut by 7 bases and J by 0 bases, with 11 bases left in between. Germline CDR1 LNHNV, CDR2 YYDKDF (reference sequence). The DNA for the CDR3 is TGTGCCACCAAGGACTCTTCTAGCACAGATACGCAGTATTTT. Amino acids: CATKDSSSTDTQYF. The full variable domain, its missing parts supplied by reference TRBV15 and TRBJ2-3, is DAMVIQNPRYQVTQFGKPVTLSCSQTLNHNVMYWYQQKSSQAPKLLFHYYDKDFNNEADTPDNFQSRRPNTSFCFLDIRSPGLGDTAMYLCATKDSSSTDTQYFGPGTRLTVL.

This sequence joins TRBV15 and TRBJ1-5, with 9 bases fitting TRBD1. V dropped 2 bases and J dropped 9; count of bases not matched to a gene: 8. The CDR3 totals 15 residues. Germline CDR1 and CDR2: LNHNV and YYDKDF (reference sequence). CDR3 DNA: TGTGCCACCAGCAGATCCCACAGGGGGCAAGTGCCCCAGCATTTT. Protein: CATSRSHRGQVPQHF.

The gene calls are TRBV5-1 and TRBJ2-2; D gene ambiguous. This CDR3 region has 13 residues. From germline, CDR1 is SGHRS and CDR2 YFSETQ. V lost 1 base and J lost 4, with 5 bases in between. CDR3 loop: CASSLLSTGELFF. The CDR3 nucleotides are TGCGCCAGCAGCTTGTTAAGCACCGGGGAGCTGTTTTTT.

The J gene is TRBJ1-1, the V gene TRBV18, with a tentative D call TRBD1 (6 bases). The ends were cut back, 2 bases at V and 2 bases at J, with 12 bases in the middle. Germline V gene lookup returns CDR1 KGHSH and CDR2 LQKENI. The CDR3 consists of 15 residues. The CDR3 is CASSPIGQLNTEAFF. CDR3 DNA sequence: TGTGCCAGCTCACCAATAGGACAGCTAAACACTGAAGCTTTCTTT.

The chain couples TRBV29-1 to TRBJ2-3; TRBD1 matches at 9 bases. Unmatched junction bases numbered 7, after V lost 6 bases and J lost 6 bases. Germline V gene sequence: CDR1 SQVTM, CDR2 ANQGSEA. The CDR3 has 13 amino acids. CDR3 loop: CSVPGTGTDTQYF. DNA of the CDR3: TGCAGCGTCCCTGGGACAGGGACTGATACGCAGTATTTT.

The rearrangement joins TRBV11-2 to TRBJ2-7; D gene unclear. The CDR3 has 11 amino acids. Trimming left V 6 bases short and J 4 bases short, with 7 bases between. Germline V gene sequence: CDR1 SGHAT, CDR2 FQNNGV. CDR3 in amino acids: CASSSRYEQYF. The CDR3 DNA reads TGTGCCAGCAGTTCTCGTTACGAGCAGTACTTC.

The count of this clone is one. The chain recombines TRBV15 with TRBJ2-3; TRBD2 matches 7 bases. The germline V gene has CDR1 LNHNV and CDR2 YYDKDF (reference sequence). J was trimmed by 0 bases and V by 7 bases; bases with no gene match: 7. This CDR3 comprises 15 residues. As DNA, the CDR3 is TGTGCCACCACCTCTAGCGGAACTAGCACAGATACGCAGTATTTT. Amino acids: CATTSSGTSTDTQYF. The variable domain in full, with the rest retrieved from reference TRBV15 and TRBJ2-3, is DAMVIQNPRYQVTQFGKPVTLSCSQTLNHNVMYWYQQKSSQAPKLLFHYYDKDFNNEADTPDNFQSRRPNTSFCFLDIRSPGLGDTAMYLCATTSSGTSTDTQYFGPGTRLTVL.

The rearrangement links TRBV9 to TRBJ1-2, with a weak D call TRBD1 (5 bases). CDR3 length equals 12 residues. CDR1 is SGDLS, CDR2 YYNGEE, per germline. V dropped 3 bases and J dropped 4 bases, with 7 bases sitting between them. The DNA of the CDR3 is TGTGCCAGCAGCGCCGGGACCTATGGCTACACCTTC. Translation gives CASSAGTYGYTF.